This section outlines one T cell receptor beta chain sequence together with its context. Naive CD8 cells lacked CD45RO, underwent positive selection for CCR7 and left out terminally differentiated effector memory CD45RA+ cells. Generated by immunoSEQ multiplex PCR, the TCRdb table keeps only in-frame clones and is missing some. This sample has around 2,100,000 clones, with about 95% found just once. This sample stems from a study of shared clonotypes between healthy human individuals. With V trimmed by 7 bases and J by 0 bases, 3 bases remained unmatched. Germline-derived CDR1 and CDR2 are SQVTM and ANQGSEA. The CDR3 covers 13 residues.

What was sequenced was naive CD8+ T cells sorted from blood. The clonotype originates from a man aged 18 to 35 in good health. The chain uses TRBV29-1 and TRBJ2-7; 10 bases match TRBD1. CDR3 coding DNA: TGCAGCGGGGGGACAGGGGCCTCCTACGAGCAGTACTTC. Translation: CSGGTGASYEQYF.